The source of this T cell receptor beta chain is a study of neoadjuvant anti-PD-1 for oral cavity cancer. The method was immunoSEQ multiplex PCR; TCRdb's version includes in-frame clones alone and lacks a portion of them. The table records 65,000 to 70,000 clones, roughly 90% of them present only once. Indicated time point: after neoadjuvant nivolumab, at surgical resection. Patients had HPV-negative, locally advanced oral cavity squamous cell carcinoma. The source material was PBMCs, sampled after nivolumab (anti-PD-1) treatment. This sequence originates from a person aged 35-80 years with oral cavity squamous cell carcinoma.

The CDR3 protein is CASSLALGLAGLNIQYF. The CDR3 DNA reads TGTGCCAGCAGTTTAGCATTGGGACTAGCTGGTCTAAACATTCAGTACTTC. This chain uses TRBV27 with TRBJ2-4; 9 nucleotides line up with TRBD2. The CDR3 totals 17 residues. The V gene end was trimmed by 2 bases and the J gene end by 6 bases; junction bases not matched to a gene: 11. Germline V gives CDR1 MNHEY, CDR2 SMNVEV (reference sequence).